The rows below give T cell receptor beta chains drawn from one sample of a study of blood T cells in healthy people across ages. TCRdb re-analysed the 5' RACE reads in MiXCR, keeping a single row per CDR3 protein. The sample has around 710,000 distinct CDR3 sequences; approximately 39% are singletons. Sequenced input: blood. Every receptor here comes from a woman aged 55-70 years in good health. The CDR3 runs from the conserved cysteine through the conserved F or W.

TRBV20-1	TRBJ2-3	CSANGQLRLSTDTQYF
TRBV5-1	TRBJ1-1	CASSLNVGVIAEAFF
TRBV6-1	TRBJ2-1	CASNAKGLRESYNEQFF
TRBV11-1	TRBJ2-5	CASSLSAGVQETQYF
TRBV29-1	TRBJ1-2	CSVVQGRGYTF
TRBV3-1	TRBJ2-7	CASRAGGTYEQYF
TRBV7-2	TRBJ1-6	CASSQGGLKVSPLHF
TRBV3-1	TRBJ2-3	CASSQDGHLTDTQYF
TRBV12-3/TRBV12-4	TRBJ2-7	CVSSPGTGGEQYF
TRBV27	TRBJ1-1	CASSSPTPNTEAFF
TRBV13	TRBJ2-7	CASSSTEGSYEQYF
TRBV14	TRBJ1-1	CASSQDRGLRGTEAFF
TRBV24-1	TRBJ2-1	CATSDLPGGSYNEQFF
TRBV12-3/TRBV12-4	TRBJ2-1	CAGSPATETSGKDEQFF
TRBV20-1	TRBJ2-6	CSALTGSGANVLTF
TRBV10-3	TRBJ2-5	CAISEGRKGDQETQYF
TRBV20-1	.	CSARAEIAKNIQYF
TRBV2	TRBJ1-4	CASSATGQGYEKLFF
TRBV12-3/TRBV12-4	TRBJ1-2	CASRPWGEESYGYTF
TRBV12-3/TRBV12-4	TRBJ2-7	CASSHREPGEQYF
TRBV28	TRBJ1-4	CASSSPRTGGYRTNEKLFF
TRBV5-1	TRBJ2-5	CASSLTGSETQYF
TRBV5-1	TRBJ1-2	CASSTGQTLNYGYTF
TRBV3-1	TRBJ2-1	CASSQDPGGYGYNEQFF
TRBV6-2/TRBV6-3	TRBJ2-7	CASSYSQTATYEQYF
TRBV6-5	.	CASRALRGHEQYF
TRBV12-3/TRBV12-4	TRBJ1-2	CASSSLRGRLARDYGYTF
TRBV29-1	TRBJ2-7	CSVEDTAGGSYNEQYF
TRBV2	TRBJ2-3	CASSPGAVYTQYF
TRBV18	TRBJ2-5	CASSPLPPPSGLETQYF
TRBV12-3/TRBV12-4	TRBJ2-3	CASSPRLAGGTDAQYF
TRBV14	TRBJ2-5	CASSRFSTRKEQYF
TRBV10-3	TRBJ1-5	CAISESFRQPQHF
TRBV3-1	TRBJ2-7	CASTQQGTYYEQYF
TRBV11-2	TRBJ2-1	CASSSSLSGGSHSYNEQFF
TRBV13	TRBJ2-7	CASSLGDFAYEQYF
TRBV12-3/TRBV12-4	TRBJ2-7	CASSFASGPYEQYF
TRBV5-1	TRBJ2-5	CASSLAVGSGETQYF
TRBV13	TRBJ2-5	CASSFQAREQYF
TRBV6-1	TRBJ1-2	CASSENPANYGYTF
TRBV5-1	TRBJ1-4	CASSLPRSEKLFF
TRBV20-1	TRBJ1-2	CSASSLLDYGYTF
TRBV29-1	TRBJ1-2	CSVDMLTGGLDYGYTF
TRBV20-1	TRBJ2-7	CSASPSRSRPYEQYF